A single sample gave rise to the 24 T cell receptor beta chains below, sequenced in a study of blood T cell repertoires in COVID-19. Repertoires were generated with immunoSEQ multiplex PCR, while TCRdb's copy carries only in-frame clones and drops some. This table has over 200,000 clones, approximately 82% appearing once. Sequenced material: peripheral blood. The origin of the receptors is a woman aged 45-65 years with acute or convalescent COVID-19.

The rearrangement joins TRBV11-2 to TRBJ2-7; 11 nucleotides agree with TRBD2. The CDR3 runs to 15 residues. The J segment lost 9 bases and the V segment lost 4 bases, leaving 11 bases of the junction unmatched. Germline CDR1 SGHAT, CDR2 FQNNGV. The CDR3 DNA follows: TGTGCCAGCAGCTCAAGACTAGCGGGGATTAGGGTGCAGTACTTC. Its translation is CASSSRLAGIRVQYF.

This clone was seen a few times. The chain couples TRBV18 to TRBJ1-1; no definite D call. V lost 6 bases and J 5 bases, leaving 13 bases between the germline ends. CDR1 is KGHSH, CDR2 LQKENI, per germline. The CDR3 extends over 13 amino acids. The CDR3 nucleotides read TGTGCCAGCTCGCAGAGACTCGGGACTGAAGCTTTCTTT. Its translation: CASSQRLGTEAFF.

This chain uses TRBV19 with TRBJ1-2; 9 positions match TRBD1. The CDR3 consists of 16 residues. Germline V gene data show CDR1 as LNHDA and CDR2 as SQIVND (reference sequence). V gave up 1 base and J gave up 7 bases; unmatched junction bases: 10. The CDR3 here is CASSIARTGTGPGYTF. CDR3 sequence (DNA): TGTGCCAGTAGTATAGCCCGAACCGGGACAGGGCCTGGCTACACCTTC.

This chain's CDR3 is CASSPLGFYEQYF. The CDR3, as DNA: TGTGCCAGCAGCCCTCTAGGTTTCTACGAGCAGTACTTC. V usage is TRBV14 and J usage is TRBJ2-7; D is uncertain. Germline V gene sequence: CDR1 SGHDN, CDR2 FVKESK. Trimming cost V 4 bases and J 3 bases, with 10 bases left between them. This CDR3 has 13 amino acids. Filled out from reference TRBV14 and TRBJ2-7, the complete variable domain reads EAGVTQFPSHSVIEKGQTVTLRCDPISGHDNLYWYRRVMGKEIKFLLHFVKESKQDESGMPNNRFLAERTGGTYSTLKVQPAELEDSGVYFCASSPLGFYEQYFGPGTRLTVT.

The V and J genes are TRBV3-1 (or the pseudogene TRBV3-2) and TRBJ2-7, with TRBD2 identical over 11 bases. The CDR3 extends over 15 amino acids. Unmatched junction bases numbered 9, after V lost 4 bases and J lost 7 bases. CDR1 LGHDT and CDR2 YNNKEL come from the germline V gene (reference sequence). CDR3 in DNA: TGTGCCAGCAGCCTCTCTAGCGGGAGGCCGATAGAGCAGTACTTC. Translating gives CASSLSSGRPIEQYF.

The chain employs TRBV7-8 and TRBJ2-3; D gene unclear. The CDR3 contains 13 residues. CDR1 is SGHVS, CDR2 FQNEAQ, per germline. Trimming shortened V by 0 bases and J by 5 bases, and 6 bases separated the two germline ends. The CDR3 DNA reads TGTGCCAGCAGCTTAGCCCCAGTAGATACGCAGTATTTT. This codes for CASSLAPVDTQYF.

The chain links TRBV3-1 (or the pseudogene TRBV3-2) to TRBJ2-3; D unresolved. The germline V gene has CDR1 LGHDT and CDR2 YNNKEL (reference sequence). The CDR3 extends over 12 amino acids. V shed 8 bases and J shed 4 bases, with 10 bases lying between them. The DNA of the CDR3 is TGTGCCAGCTCGATAGTCTCAGATACGCAGTATTTT. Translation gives CASSIVSDTQYF.

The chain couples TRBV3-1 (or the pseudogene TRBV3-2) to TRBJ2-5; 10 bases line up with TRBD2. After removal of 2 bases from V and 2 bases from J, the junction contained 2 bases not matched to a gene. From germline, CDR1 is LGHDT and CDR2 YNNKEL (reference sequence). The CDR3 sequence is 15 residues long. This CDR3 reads CASSQTLAGQETQYF. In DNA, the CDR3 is TGTGCCAGCAGCCAAACACTAGCGGGACAAGAGACCCAGTACTTC.

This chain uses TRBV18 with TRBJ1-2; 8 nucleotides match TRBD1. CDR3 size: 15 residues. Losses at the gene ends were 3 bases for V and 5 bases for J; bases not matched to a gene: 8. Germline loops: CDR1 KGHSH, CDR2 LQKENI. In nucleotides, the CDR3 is TGTGCCAGCTCACCGCTCGGACAGGGTCGATATGGCTACACCTTC. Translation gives CASSPLGQGRYGYTF.

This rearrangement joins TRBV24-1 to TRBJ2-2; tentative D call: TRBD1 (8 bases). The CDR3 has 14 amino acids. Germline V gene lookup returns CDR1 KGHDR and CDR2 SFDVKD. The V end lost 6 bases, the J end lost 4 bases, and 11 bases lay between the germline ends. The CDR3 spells CATSNRGGTGELFF. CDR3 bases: TGTGCCACCAGTAACAGGGGGGGCACCGGGGAGCTGTTTTTT.

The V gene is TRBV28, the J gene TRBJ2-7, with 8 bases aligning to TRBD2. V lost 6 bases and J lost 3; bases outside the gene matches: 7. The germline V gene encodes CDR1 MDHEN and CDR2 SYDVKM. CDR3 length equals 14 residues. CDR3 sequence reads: CASRVSGSLYEQYF. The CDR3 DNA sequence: TGTGCCAGCAGGGTAAGCGGGAGTCTCTACGAGCAGTACTTC.

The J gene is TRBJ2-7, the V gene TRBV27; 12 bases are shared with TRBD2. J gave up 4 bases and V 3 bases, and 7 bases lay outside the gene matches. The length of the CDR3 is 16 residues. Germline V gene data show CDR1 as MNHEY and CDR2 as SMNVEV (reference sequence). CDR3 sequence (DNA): TGTGCCAGCAGTTTGCGGCTAGCGGGAGGGTCATACGAGCAGTACTTC. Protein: CASSLRLAGGSYEQYF.

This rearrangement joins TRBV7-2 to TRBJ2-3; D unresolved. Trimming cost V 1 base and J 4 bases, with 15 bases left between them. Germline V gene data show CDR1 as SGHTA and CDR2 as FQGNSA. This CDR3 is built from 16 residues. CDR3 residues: CASSLGYGRASDTQYF. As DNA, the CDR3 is TGTGCCAGCAGCTTAGGATACGGCAGAGCGTCAGATACGCAGTATTTT.

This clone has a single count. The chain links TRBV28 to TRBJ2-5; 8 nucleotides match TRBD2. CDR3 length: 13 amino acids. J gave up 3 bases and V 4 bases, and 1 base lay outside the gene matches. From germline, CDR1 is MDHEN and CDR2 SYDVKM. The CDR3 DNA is TGTGCCAGCAGTTCGACTAGCGAAGAGACCCAGTACTTC. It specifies CASSSTSEETQYF.

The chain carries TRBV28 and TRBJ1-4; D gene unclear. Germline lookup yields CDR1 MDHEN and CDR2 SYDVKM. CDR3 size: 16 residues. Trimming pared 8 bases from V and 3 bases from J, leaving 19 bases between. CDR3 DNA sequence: TGTGCCAGCGAAGGGCTGGTTGTGGGAGCTAATGAAAAACTGTTTTTT. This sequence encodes CASEGLVVGANEKLFF.

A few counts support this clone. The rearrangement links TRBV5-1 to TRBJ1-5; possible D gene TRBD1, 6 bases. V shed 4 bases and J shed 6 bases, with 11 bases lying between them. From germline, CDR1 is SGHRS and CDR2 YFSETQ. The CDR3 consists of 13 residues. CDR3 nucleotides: TGCGCCAGCAGCCAACAGGGTTCTCAGCCCCAGCATTTT. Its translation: CASSQQGSQPQHF.

In DNA form, the CDR3 reads TGTGCCAGCAGCTTAGCGAATCGACTAGCGGGAACAGATACGCAGTATTTT. Translating it yields CASSLANRLAGTDTQYF. The chain combines TRBV7-8 with TRBJ2-3, with TRBD2 identical over 11 bases. This CDR3 is 17 amino acids long. CDR1 and CDR2 from the germline V gene are SGHVS and FQNEAQ. J was trimmed by 3 bases and V by 0 bases; bases with no gene match: 5.

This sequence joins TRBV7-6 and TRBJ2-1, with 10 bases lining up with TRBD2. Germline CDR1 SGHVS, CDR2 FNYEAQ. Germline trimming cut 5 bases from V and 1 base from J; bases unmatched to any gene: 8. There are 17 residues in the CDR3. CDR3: CASSERLAGPSYNEQFF. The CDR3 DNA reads TGTGCCAGCAGCGAACGACTAGCGGGTCCTTCCTACAATGAGCAGTTCTTC.

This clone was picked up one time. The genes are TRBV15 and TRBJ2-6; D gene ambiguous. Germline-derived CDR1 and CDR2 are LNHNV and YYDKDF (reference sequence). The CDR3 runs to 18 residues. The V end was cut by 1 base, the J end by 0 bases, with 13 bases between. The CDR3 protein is CATSRGRLLSSGANVLTF. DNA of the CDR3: TGTGCCACCAGCAGAGGCCGACTTCTGTCCTCTGGGGCCAACGTCCTGACTTTC.

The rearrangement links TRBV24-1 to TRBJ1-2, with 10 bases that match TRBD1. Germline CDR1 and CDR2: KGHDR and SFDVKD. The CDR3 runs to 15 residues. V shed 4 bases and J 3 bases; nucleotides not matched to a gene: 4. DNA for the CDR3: TGTGCCACCAGTGACCCGGGACAGGGGCACTATGGCTACACCTTC. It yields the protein CATSDPGQGHYGYTF.

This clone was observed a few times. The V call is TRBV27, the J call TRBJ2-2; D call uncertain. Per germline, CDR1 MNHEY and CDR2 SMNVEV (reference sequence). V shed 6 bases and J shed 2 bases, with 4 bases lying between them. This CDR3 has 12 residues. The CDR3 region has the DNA TGTGCCAGCAGAGCCAACACCGGGGAGCTGTTTTTT. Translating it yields CASRANTGELFF.

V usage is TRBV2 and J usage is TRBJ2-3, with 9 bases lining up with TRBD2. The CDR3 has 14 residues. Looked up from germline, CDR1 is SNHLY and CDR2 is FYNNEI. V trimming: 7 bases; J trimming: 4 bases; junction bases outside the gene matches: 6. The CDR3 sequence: CASIYRTSADTQYF. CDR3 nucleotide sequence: TGTGCCAGCATCTATAGGACTAGCGCAGATACGCAGTATTTT.

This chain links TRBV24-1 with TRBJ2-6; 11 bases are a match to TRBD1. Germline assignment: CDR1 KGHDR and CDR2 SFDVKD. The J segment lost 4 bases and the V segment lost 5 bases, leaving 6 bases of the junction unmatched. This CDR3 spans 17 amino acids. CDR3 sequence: CATSAQDRGQGANVLTF. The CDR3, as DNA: TGTGCCACCAGTGCACAGGACAGGGGGCAAGGGGCCAACGTCCTGACTTTC.

The CDR3, as DNA: TGTGCCACCAGTCCCCCAGGGGGCGGAGGGGAGACCCAGTACTTC. Translating it yields CATSPPGGGGETQYF. This chain uses TRBV24-1 with TRBJ2-5, with 8 bases that match TRBD1. From germline, CDR1 is KGHDR and CDR2 SFDVKD. The length of the CDR3 is 15 residues. V lost 6 bases, J lost 5 bases, and 10 bases stayed unmatched.